A selection of T cell receptor beta chains follows, all from one sample in a study of T cells in localized non-small cell lung cancer. Using immunoSEQ multiplex PCR, the repertoire was profiled, and TCRdb retains in-frame clones only, with some absent. The repertoire holds fewer than 95,000 clones, roughly 91% seen once, with about 4% in the top ten. The input for sequencing was PBMCs, taken before any cancer treatment. These receptors originate from a woman aged 35 to 70 with stage II squamous cell lung carcinoma. Both conserved end residues are part of each CDR3. The D gene is left open where the match is weak. Expanded clones get a size class; other rows say once, few or many, or leave the size out.

v_gene: TRBV6-6; j_gene: TRBJ1-4; d_gene: .; abundance: .; CDR3nt: TGTGCCAGCAGATCCCATGAAAAACTGTTTTTT; CDR3aa: CASRSHEKLFF
v_gene: TRBV7-9; j_gene: TRBJ2-1; d_gene: .; abundance: once; CDR3nt: TGTGCCAGCAGCTTAATAAGTAAAACCACCTACAATGAGCAGTTCTTC; CDR3aa: CASSLISKTTYNEQFF
v_gene: TRBV19; j_gene: TRBJ1-1; d_gene: .; abundance: .; CDR3nt: TGTGCCAGTAGTATAGGAAGGGAAACAGGTAAGATGAACACTGAAGCTTTCTTT; CDR3aa: CASSIGRETGKMNTEAFF
v_gene: TRBV28; j_gene: TRBJ1-4; d_gene: TRBD1; abundance: .; CDR3nt: TGTGCCACCTCCCTACAGGGGGTGGAAAAACTGTTTTTT; CDR3aa: CATSLQGVEKLFF
v_gene: TRBV19; j_gene: TRBJ1-1; d_gene: .; abundance: .; CDR3nt: TGTGCCAGTAGTACTCAGGGAGGCACTGAAGCTTTCTTT; CDR3aa: CASSTQGGTEAFF
v_gene: TRBV2; j_gene: TRBJ1-1; d_gene: .; abundance: .; CDR3nt: TGTGCCAGCAGTGTCACTGCGGGCACTGAAGCTTTCTTT; CDR3aa: CASSVTAGTEAFF
v_gene: TRBV28; j_gene: TRBJ1-6; d_gene: .; abundance: .; CDR3nt: TGTGCCAGCAGTTTATATGGGGGGTTGAGTAATTCACCCCTCCACTTT; CDR3aa: CASSLYGGLSNSPLHF
v_gene: TRBV4-1; j_gene: TRBJ2-1; d_gene: TRBD2; abundance: .; CDR3nt: TGCGCCAGCAGCCAAAATGGACTAGCGGGGGGAAATGAGCAGTTCTTC; CDR3aa: CASSQNGLAGGNEQFF
v_gene: TRBV7-9; j_gene: TRBJ1-5; d_gene: TRBD1; abundance: .; CDR3nt: TGTGCCAGCAGCTTAGCTGGGACAGGCGGAAATCAGCCCCAGCATTTT; CDR3aa: CASSLAGTGGNQPQHF
v_gene: TRBV27; j_gene: TRBJ2-1; d_gene: .; abundance: .; CDR3nt: TGTGCCAGCAGCACAGGGAGTTGGGCCTACAATGAGCAGTTCTTC; CDR3aa: CASSTGSWAYNEQFF
v_gene: TRBV5-6; j_gene: TRBJ2-5; d_gene: .; abundance: .; CDR3nt: TGTGCCAGCAGCTTGGATAGCCCCGAGGCGACCCAGTACTTC; CDR3aa: CASSLDSPEATQYF
v_gene: TRBV5-6; j_gene: TRBJ2-7; d_gene: .; abundance: .; CDR3nt: TGTGCCAGCAGCCTACGGGGCCCTACCGTCCACGAGCAGTACTTC; CDR3aa: CASSLRGPTVHEQYF
v_gene: TRBV5-1; j_gene: TRBJ2-3; d_gene: .; abundance: .; CDR3nt: TGCGCCAGCAGCTTGTATGTTCGGGGGAGCACAGATACGCAGTATTTT; CDR3aa: CASSLYVRGSTDTQYF
v_gene: TRBV28; j_gene: TRBJ2-3; d_gene: .; abundance: .; CDR3nt: TGTGCCAGCAGCCCAGGGGGGACTATCGCCCAGTATTCCCGCACAGATACGCAGTATTTT; CDR3aa: CASSPGGTIAQYSRTDTQYF
v_gene: TRBV27; j_gene: TRBJ1-5; d_gene: .; abundance: .; CDR3nt: TGTGCCAGCGCAGGTACCTCTTGGCAGCCCCAGCATTTT; CDR3aa: CASAGTSWQPQHF
v_gene: TRBV5-1; j_gene: TRBJ1-1; d_gene: .; abundance: .; CDR3nt: TGCGCCAGCAGCTTGGTAGCCAGCCTGAACACTGAAGCTTTCTTT; CDR3aa: CASSLVASLNTEAFF
v_gene: TRBV19; j_gene: TRBJ1-1; d_gene: .; abundance: .; CDR3nt: TGTGCCAGTAGTAAAGGGGGTCCTGACACTGAAGCTTTCTTT; CDR3aa: CASSKGGPDTEAFF
v_gene: TRBV5-6; j_gene: TRBJ1-2; d_gene: .; abundance: few; CDR3nt: TGTGCCAGCAGCCGCGACACCAGTCATGGCTACACCTTC; CDR3aa: CASSRDTSHGYTF
v_gene: TRBV5-1; j_gene: TRBJ2-7; d_gene: TRBD1; abundance: .; CDR3nt: TGCGCCAGCAGCACCAGGACAGGGGCGGCCACTACCTACGAGCAGTACTTC; CDR3aa: CASSTRTGAATTYEQYF
v_gene: TRBV6-5; j_gene: TRBJ1-2; d_gene: .; abundance: .; CDR3nt: TGTGCCAGCAGTTACTTACAGCCTGGCTACACCTTC; CDR3aa: CASSYLQPGYTF
v_gene: TRBV5-1; j_gene: TRBJ1-1; d_gene: TRBD1; abundance: .; CDR3nt: TGCGCCAGCAGCCGGGGACAGGGGGTGAGGCGTACTGAAGCTTTCTTT; CDR3aa: CASSRGQGVRRTEAFF
v_gene: TRBV27; j_gene: TRBJ1-5; d_gene: TRBD1; abundance: once; CDR3nt: TGTGCCAGCAGTCCAGGACAGGGAAATCAGCCCCAGCATTTT; CDR3aa: CASSPGQGNQPQHF
v_gene: TRBV11-3; j_gene: TRBJ2-1; d_gene: TRBD2; abundance: .; CDR3nt: TGTGTCAGCAGCTTCGGGACTACGGGGAATGAGCAGTTCTTC; CDR3aa: CVSSFGTTGNEQFF
v_gene: TRBV7-2; j_gene: TRBJ2-3; d_gene: TRBD2; abundance: once; CDR3nt: TGTGCCAGCAGCCTTACTATCGGGACTAGCCGAGATACGCAGTATTTT; CDR3aa: CASSLTIGTSRDTQYF
v_gene: TRBV6-5; j_gene: TRBJ1-2; d_gene: TRBD1; abundance: .; CDR3nt: TGTGCCAGCAGTTACTTAGGGACAGAGGATGGCTACACCTTC; CDR3aa: CASSYLGTEDGYTF
v_gene: TRBV2; j_gene: TRBJ2-3; d_gene: .; abundance: .; CDR3nt: TGTGCCAGCAGGTGGGACATTGTCACAGATACGCAGTATTTT; CDR3aa: CASRWDIVTDTQYF
v_gene: TRBV27; j_gene: TRBJ1-4; d_gene: .; abundance: .; CDR3nt: TGTGCCAGCAGACCCCGGTCGGCGTGGAGCGATGCAACTAATGAAAAACTGTTTTTT; CDR3aa: CASRPRSAWSDATNEKLFF
v_gene: TRBV7-9; j_gene: TRBJ1-1; d_gene: TRBD1; abundance: .; CDR3nt: TGTGCCAGCAGCTTTGAACAGGGGTGGGTAGCTTTCTTT; CDR3aa: CASSFEQGWVAFF
v_gene: TRBV9; j_gene: TRBJ2-1; d_gene: .; abundance: .; CDR3nt: TGTGCCAGCAGCGTAGTTGGGCGGGACCCCTACAATGAGCAGTTCTTC; CDR3aa: CASSVVGRDPYNEQFF
v_gene: TRBV28; j_gene: TRBJ2-7; d_gene: .; abundance: .; CDR3nt: TGTGCCAGCAGTTTAGGCCGGGACTACGAGCAGTACTTC; CDR3aa: CASSLGRDYEQYF
v_gene: TRBV19; j_gene: TRBJ2-1; d_gene: TRBD2; abundance: .; CDR3nt: TGTGCCAGTAGTATCGAGCGGGGCAATGAGCAGTTCTTC; CDR3aa: CASSIERGNEQFF
v_gene: TRBV7-9; j_gene: TRBJ2-2; d_gene: TRBD2; abundance: .; CDR3nt: TGTGCCAGCAGCTCGACTAGCGCGGCCACCGGGGAGCTGTTTTTT; CDR3aa: CASSSTSAATGELFF
v_gene: TRBV27; j_gene: TRBJ1-4; d_gene: TRBD1; abundance: .; CDR3nt: TGTGCCAGCAGTTACCGACAGGGATCAACTAATGAAAAACTGTTTTTT; CDR3aa: CASSYRQGSTNEKLFF
v_gene: TRBV6-1; j_gene: TRBJ1-3; d_gene: .; abundance: .; CDR3nt: TGTGCCAGCCGCCAAGACTCTGGAAACACCATATATTTT; CDR3aa: CASRQDSGNTIYF
v_gene: TRBV19; j_gene: TRBJ1-6; d_gene: .; abundance: .; CDR3nt: TGTGCCAGTGCGACGGGACTCTCTTTTTCACCCCTCCACTTT; CDR3aa: CASATGLSFSPLHF
v_gene: TRBV5-1; j_gene: TRBJ2-2; d_gene: .; abundance: .; CDR3nt: TGCGCCAGCAGCTTGGATGTAGTAGGCACCGGGGAGCTGTTTTTT; CDR3aa: CASSLDVVGTGELFF
v_gene: TRBV4-1; j_gene: TRBJ2-5; d_gene: .; abundance: .; CDR3nt: TGCGCCAGCAGCCAAGATCAGACGGTGCCAGGAGAGACCCAGTACTTC; CDR3aa: CASSQDQTVPGETQYF
v_gene: TRBV27; j_gene: TRBJ2-7; d_gene: .; abundance: .; CDR3nt: TGTGCCAGCAGTTCTATCGCCCCTTACGAGCAGTACTTC; CDR3aa: CASSSIAPYEQYF
v_gene: TRBV6-6; j_gene: TRBJ2-1; d_gene: TRBD2; abundance: .; CDR3nt: TGTGCCAGCAGTAGGGGAGGGCCCAATGAGCAGTTCTTC; CDR3aa: CASSRGGPNEQFF
v_gene: TRBV7-2; j_gene: TRBJ2-1; d_gene: .; abundance: .; CDR3nt: TGTGCCAGCAGCTTAGTACTGAATGAGCAGTTCTTC; CDR3aa: CASSLVLNEQFF
v_gene: TRBV7-7; j_gene: TRBJ2-2; d_gene: TRBD2; abundance: .; CDR3nt: TGTGCCAGCAGCTCCGGACCCGGGGGGGGCGGGGAGCTGTTTTTT; CDR3aa: CASSSGPGGGGELFF
v_gene: TRBV29-1; j_gene: TRBJ1-2; d_gene: .; abundance: .; CDR3nt: TGCAGCGTTGAAACAATCCAGACAGGTCACAACTATGGCTACACCTTC; CDR3aa: CSVETIQTGHNYGYTF
v_gene: TRBV10-2; j_gene: TRBJ1-5; d_gene: .; abundance: .; CDR3nt: TGCGCCAGCGCTTCGACAGAAAATCAGCCCCAGCATTTT; CDR3aa: CASASTENQPQHF
v_gene: TRBV28; j_gene: TRBJ1-1; d_gene: .; abundance: .; CDR3nt: TGTGCCAGCAACCGTCCGGGAAGGGGCGGCACTGAAGCTTTCTTT; CDR3aa: CASNRPGRGGTEAFF
v_gene: TRBV29-1; j_gene: TRBJ1-2; d_gene: .; abundance: .; CDR3nt: TGCAGCGCCGGGGGGGCGGGAGCCTATGGCTACACCTTC; CDR3aa: CSAGGAGAYGYTF
v_gene: TRBV27; j_gene: TRBJ2-6; d_gene: .; abundance: once; CDR3nt: TGTGCCAGCAGCGTCGGGACGTCTGGGGCCAACGTCCTGACTTTC; CDR3aa: CASSVGTSGANVLTF